Listed below are T cell receptor beta chains from one sample, sequenced in a study of cytomegalovirus exposure and HLA in healthy donors. Data came from immunoSEQ multiplex PCR; TCRdb stores just in-frame clones and leaves some out. The sample consists of 180,000 or so clones, roughly 74% of them appearing once. The sequencing input was PBMCs. These receptors came from a woman aged 40 to 50 in good health and CMV-seropositive. The CDR3 runs from the conserved cysteine through the conserved F or W.

len: 13
v_gene: TRBV10-2
CDR3aa: CASSEQGQNIQYF

len: 19
v_gene: TRBV7-2
CDR3aa: CASSLTHARTGTISETQYF

len: 14
v_gene: TRBV28
CDR3aa: CASSLGVITSEQYF

len: 15
v_gene: TRBV10-1
CDR3aa: CASSESRQGHETQYF

len: 17
v_gene: TRBV19
CDR3aa: CASSPVPTGAYTGELFF

len: 16
v_gene: TRBV18
CDR3aa: CASSPVGSSYNSPLHF

len: 15
v_gene: TRBV16
CDR3aa: CASSRIRDRAYEQYF

len: 13
v_gene: TRBV28
CDR3aa: CASSRQSNYGYTF

len: 15
v_gene: TRBV7-9
CDR3aa: CASSCTGTGYCEQYF

len: 12
v_gene: TRBV28
CDR3aa: CASRTGYYEQYF

len: 15
v_gene: TRBV9
CDR3aa: CASSGTDFLRYGYTF

len: 16
v_gene: TRBV5-6
CDR3aa: CASSLEVGSGANVLTF

len: 14
v_gene: TRBV15
CDR3aa: CATSLRLSGLEQYF

len: 13
v_gene: TRBV2
CDR3aa: CASKDRSTDTQYF

len: 15
v_gene: TRBV5-1
CDR3aa: CASGRDRSMNTEAFF

len: 17
v_gene: TRBV5-4
CDR3aa: CASSFLLLGGRTGELFF

len: 16
v_gene: TRBV28
CDR3aa: CASSLLPGQGYNEQFF

len: 14
v_gene: TRBV6-5
CDR3aa: CASRPLLSTDTQYF

len: 17
v_gene: TRBV28
CDR3aa: CASSLNRMGALGYEQYF

len: 15
v_gene: TRBV2
CDR3aa: CASSNLGYRMDEQYF

len: 11
v_gene: TRBV28
CDR3aa: CASSSNYGYTF

len: 15
v_gene: TRBV5-1
CDR3aa: CASSLEASGSYEQYF

len: 15
v_gene: TRBV10-1
CDR3aa: CASSESLRATDTQYF

len: 15
v_gene: TRBV28
CDR3aa: CATGEEGAGANVLTF

len: 14
v_gene: TRBV6-6
CDR3aa: CASSFLQGDTEAFF

len: 16
v_gene: TRBV4-3
CDR3aa: CASSSQTGLSTGELFF

len: 11
v_gene: TRBV20-1
CDR3aa: CSAWLINEQFF

len: 15
v_gene: TRBV21-1
CDR3aa: CASTPTGQGKYGYTF

len: 15
v_gene: TRBV4-1
CDR3aa: CASSLNARGGFEQYF

len: 12
v_gene: TRBV29-1
CDR3aa: CSVGDVNTEAFF

len: 15
v_gene: TRBV2
CDR3aa: CASSEGTGVPYEQYF

len: 15
v_gene: TRBV30
CDR3aa: CAWSVGTGLNTEAFF

len: 16
v_gene: TRBV9
CDR3aa: CASSSPSGGGDETQYF

len: 14
v_gene: TRBV7-2
CDR3aa: CASSLAYRNTEAFF

len: 15
v_gene: TRBV6-4
CDR3aa: CASSDSTGGYNEQFF

len: 15
v_gene: TRBV28
CDR3aa: CASSDGLGQSGEQFF

len: 14
v_gene: TRBV27
CDR3aa: CASSLRWASYEQYF

len: 16
v_gene: TRBV6-1
CDR3aa: CASSDLAGRSTDTQYF

len: 15
v_gene: TRBV28
CDR3aa: CASRLGGGGAYEQYF

len: 17
v_gene: TRBV7-2
CDR3aa: CASSPPGLAGAADTQYF

len: 15
v_gene: TRBV6-1
CDR3aa: CASSERQGTYNEQFF

len: 15
v_gene: TRBV6-6
CDR3aa: CASSQQGMGNQPQHF

len: 14
v_gene: TRBV27
CDR3aa: CASSRGLAGHEQFF

len: 12
v_gene: TRBV28
CDR3aa: CASRRNGFEQYF

len: 17
v_gene: TRBV28
CDR3aa: CASRISLAGGLADTQYF

len: 15
v_gene: TRBV7-2
CDR3aa: CASSSPGNRAYGYTF

len: 12
v_gene: TRBV29-1
CDR3aa: CSGGDSINEQFF

len: 14
v_gene: TRBV7-3
CDR3aa: CASSSAGGSNEQFF

len: 14
v_gene: TRBV28
CDR3aa: CASNPGGQRYGYTF

len: 13
v_gene: TRBV19
CDR3aa: CASRSSLNTEAFF